These 25 T cell receptor beta chains originate from one sample sequenced in a study of CD8+ T cells in alopecia areata. Following RNA extraction, reverse transcription yielded cDNA that acted as the sequencing template. Here immunoSEQ multiplex PCR was the method, and the copy in TCRdb shows in-frame clones only, minus some. The profile shows about 140,000 clones, approximately 60% of them singletons. The sample consisted of CD4+ T cells sorted from blood. The origin of the receptors is a human donor in good health.

The V call is TRBV9, the J call TRBJ2-1; 9 nucleotides line up with TRBD2. After removal of 0 bases from V and 10 bases from J, the junction contained 17 bases not matched to a gene. This CDR3 comprises 18 residues. Germline assignment: CDR1 SGDLS and CDR2 YYNGEE. CDR3 loop: CASSVEGWASGKIGEQFF. The CDR3 DNA is TGTGCCAGCAGCGTAGAGGGGTGGGCTAGCGGGAAGATTGGGGAGCAGTTCTTC.

The rearrangement joins TRBV7-3 to TRBJ2-7, with D possibly being TRBD1 (6 bases). The CDR3 is 14 amino acids. V lost 2 bases, J lost 6 bases, and 14 bases lay in between. Per the germline V gene, CDR1 is SGHTA and CDR2 is FQGTGA. CDR3 nucleotides: TGTGCCAGCAGCTTACACAGGGTTTGGGTCGAGCAGTACTTC. Translated: CASSLHRVWVEQYF.

The V and J genes are TRBV29-1 and TRBJ2-7; 10 bases line up with TRBD2. There are 11 residues in the CDR3. Germline-derived CDR1 and CDR2 are SQVTM and ANQGSEA. Trimming cost V 4 bases and J 7 bases; bases outside gene matches: 1. The CDR3 is CSVGSGREQYF. CDR3 coding DNA: TGCAGCGTTGGTAGCGGGAGGGAGCAGTACTTC.

The chain has TRBV4-1 and TRBJ2-1, with TRBD2 matching 8 bases. The CDR3 is 14 amino acids. V was clipped by 0 bases and J by 15 bases; unmatched bases: 10. Germline CDR1 and CDR2: MGHRA and YSYEKL. CDR3 region: CASSQEELSGKGFF. The CDR3 DNA reads as TGCGCCAGCAGCCAAGAGGAGCTTAGCGGGAAAGGGTTCTTC.

The chain joins TRBV2 to TRBJ2-2; D remains unclear. Germline CDR1 and CDR2: SNHLY and FYNNEI. The CDR3 runs 14 residues. V lost 8 bases to trimming and J lost 2 bases, with 12 bases between them. The CDR3 region is CASSLLGNTGELFF. CDR3 sequence (DNA): TGTGCCAGCTCCCTTTTGGGAAACACCGGGGAGCTGTTTTTT.

This clone was seen a single time. The chain carries TRBV5-4 and TRBJ2-1; tentative D call: TRBD2 (7 bases). There are 15 residues in the CDR3. V was cut by 4 bases and J by 9 bases, with 20 bases left in between. Germline CDR1 is SGHNT and CDR2 is YYREEE (reference sequence). The CDR3 nucleotides are TGTGCCAGCAGCGCACCCCTCTCGGGGGGCAGTGAGCAGTTCTTC. Translated, it gives CASSAPLSGGSEQFF.

Concerning this clone itself: The same CDR3 also results from other DNA sequences found in this sample. The rearrangement uses TRBV6-5 and TRBJ2-3; D might be TRBD1 or TRBD2, each matching 5 bases. The CDR3 has 13 residues. V gave up 6 bases and J gave up 0 bases, with 7 bases separating them. Germline V gene sequence: CDR1 MNHEY, CDR2 SVGAGI. CDR3 bases: TGTGCCAGCAGGAGGGACAGCACAGATACGCAGTATTTT. Translation gives CASRRDSTDTQYF.

Written as DNA, the CDR3 is TGTGCCAGCCGGTTAGGCAAGGAGACCCAGTACTTC. Residues: CASRLGKETQYF. J is TRBJ2-5 and V is TRBV25-1; D is unresolved. Germline V gene lookup returns CDR1 MGHDK and CDR2 SYGVNS. This CDR3 contains 12 residues. With 8 bases removed from V and 5 bases from J, the gap between germline ends came to 12 bases.

The CDR3 reads CAWSVGQNTEAFF. CDR3 DNA sequence: TGTGCCTGGAGTGTAGGACAGAACACTGAAGCTTTCTTT. The rearrangement joins TRBV30 to TRBJ1-1; weak D call: TRBD1 (5 bases). The CDR3 is 13 residues long. V dropped 0 bases and J dropped 1 base, with 6 bases sitting between them. Germline V gene sequence: CDR1 GTSNPN, CDR2 SVGIG (reference sequence). Based on the CDR3 plus reference TRBV30 and TRBJ1-1, the full variable domain is SQTIHQWPATLVQPVGSPLSLECTVEGTSNPNLYWYRQAAGRGLQLLFYSVGIGQISSEVPQNLSASRPQDRQFILSSKKLLLSDSGFYLCAWSVGQNTEAFFGQGTRLTVV.

CDR3 in amino acids: CASSEREGWWPQHF. In DNA, the CDR3 is TGTGCCAGCAGTGAACGAGAGGGGTGGTGGCCCCAGCATTTT. V gene TRBV6-1 combines with J gene TRBJ1-5; a possible D gene is TRBD1 (5 bases). V lost 2 bases and J lost 9, with 14 bases in between. CDR3 size: 14 residues. Germline V gene sequence: CDR1 MNHNS, CDR2 SASEGT.

The genes are TRBV9 and TRBJ2-3; D may correspond to TRBD1 or TRBD2 (5 bases each). The germline V gene has CDR1 SGDLS and CDR2 YYNGEE. Deletions cut 6 bases from V and 2 bases from J, with 16 bases between. The CDR3 is made up of 15 amino acids. The CDR3 spells CASTPGPHLTDTQYF. CDR3 nucleotides: TGTGCCAGCACCCCGGGACCCCACCTCACAGATACGCAGTATTTT. The full variable domain, rest sourced from reference TRBV9 and TRBJ2-3, is DSGVTQTPKHLITATGQRVTLRCSPRSGDLSVYWYQQSLDQGLQFLIQYYNGEERAKGNILERFSAQQFPDLHSELNLSSLELGDSALYFCASTPGPHLTDTQYFGPGTRLTVL.

The V call is TRBV5-4, the J call TRBJ2-3; 8 positions match TRBD2. From germline, CDR1 is SGHNT and CDR2 YYREEE (reference sequence). The ends lost 8 bases at V and 3 bases at J; junction bases unmatched: 11. This CDR3 contains 15 residues. CDR3 sequence (DNA): TGTGCCAGTGGACTCCGGCTAGCGGGTACAGATACGCAGTATTTT. It yields the protein CASGLRLAGTDTQYF. The whole variable domain, remainder taken from reference TRBV5-4 and TRBJ2-3, is ETGVTQSPTHLIKTRGQQVTLRCSSQSGHNTVSWYQQALGQGPQFIFQYYREEENGRGNFPPRFSGLQFPNYSSELNVNALELDDSALYLCASGLRLAGTDTQYFGPGTRLTVL.

This chain connects TRBV30 to TRBJ1-1; D unclear. The V end was cut by 8 bases, the J end by 1 base, with 11 bases between. This CDR3 is built from 12 residues. CDR1 and CDR2 (germline): GTSNPN, SVGIG (reference sequence). CDR3 region: CAQSEGNTEAFF. CDR3 DNA sequence: TGTGCCCAAAGCGAGGGGAACACTGAAGCTTTCTTT.

The gene calls are TRBV14 and TRBJ2-2; TRBD1 matches 7 bases. CDR3 length: 16 residues. Germline CDR1 and CDR2: SGHDN and FVKESK. V lost 1 base, J lost 4 bases, and 6 bases stayed unmatched. DNA of the CDR3: TGTGCCAGCAGCCAAGTTTCAGGGGGATCCACCGGGGAGCTGTTTTTT. It yields the protein CASSQVSGGSTGELFF.

The chain has TRBV5-1 and TRBJ2-7; D perhaps matches TRBD1 (6 bases). CDR1 is SGHRS, CDR2 YFSETQ, per germline. The length of the CDR3 is 13 residues. V was trimmed by 4 bases and J by 3 bases, leaving 11 bases between them. CDR3 DNA: TGCGCCAGCAGCGCGGACAGACACTACGAGCAGTACTTC. It is translated as CASSADRHYEQYF. Supplemented by reference TRBV5-1 and TRBJ2-7, the full variable domain reads KAGVTQTPRYLIKTRGQQVTLSCSPISGHRSVSWYQQTPGQGLQFLFEYFSETQRNKGNFPGRFSGRQFSNSRSEMNVSTLELGDSALYLCASSADRHYEQYFGPGTRLTVT.

This clone was seen once. The chain employs TRBV30 and TRBJ2-7; no definite D call. CDR3 size: 14 residues. CDR1 is GTSNPN, CDR2 SVGIG, per germline (reference sequence). Deletions cut 0 bases from V and 5 bases from J, with 14 bases between. In nucleotides, the CDR3 is TGTGCCTGGAGTGTACAAAGCCGAATCCACGAGCAGTACTTC. Protein sequence: CAWSVQSRIHEQYF.

This clone has more than one count but fewer than ten. This sequence joins TRBV29-1 and TRBJ1-1; possibly TRBD1 for D (6 bases). The CDR3 sequence is 13 residues long. CDR1 is SQVTM and CDR2 is ANQGSEA in the germline V gene. V was shortened by 7 bases and J by 6 bases, with 18 bases between the two germline ends. The CDR3, as DNA: TGCAGCGCCACGGGGGTTCAGGGGTCTGAAGCTTTCTTT. Protein product: CSATGVQGSEAFF.

This clone was picked up a small number of times. The rearrangement links TRBV7-9 to TRBJ2-2; D unresolved. The CDR3 is made up of 12 amino acids. The V and J ends lost 5 bases and 2 bases respectively, with 3 bases between them. From germline, CDR1 is SEHNR and CDR2 FQNEAQ (reference sequence). CDR3 DNA sequence: TGTGCCAGCAGCCCAAACACCGGGGAGCTGTTTTTT. Its translation is CASSPNTGELFF.

This chain joins TRBV29-1 and TRBJ2-1; D ambiguous. CDR1 and CDR2 (germline): SQVTM, ANQGSEA. The CDR3 loop spans 9 amino acids. The V and J ends lost 4 bases and 8 bases respectively, with 3 bases between them. CDR3 sequence (DNA): TGCAGCGTTGTCCATGAGCAGTTCTTC. Translated, it gives CSVVHEQFF.

The chain joins TRBV9 to TRBJ2-5; 9 nucleotides align to TRBD2. The ends lost 0 bases at V and 5 bases at J; junction bases unmatched: 14. Germline values: CDR1 SGDLS, CDR2 YYNGEE. The CDR3 extends over 18 amino acids. As DNA, the CDR3 is TGTGCCAGCAGCGTAGGGCTAGCGGGATCCCTCGTCGGGGAGACCCAGTACTTC. Its protein is CASSVGLAGSLVGETQYF.

The V and J genes are TRBV5-6 and TRBJ2-7; 9 bases line up with TRBD2. The CDR3 totals 15 residues. Germline loops: CDR1 SGHDT, CDR2 YYEEEE. V lost 6 bases, J lost 5 bases, and 12 bases stayed unmatched. CDR3 residues: CASILWGGREDEQYF. For the CDR3, the DNA is TGTGCCAGCATCCTTTGGGGCGGGAGGGAAGACGAGCAGTACTTC.

The rearrangement joins TRBV7-2 to TRBJ1-2, with 8 bases identical to TRBD1. V gave up 7 bases and J gave up 7 bases; unmatched junction bases: 14. This CDR3 is built from 15 residues. The germline CDR1 and CDR2 sequences are SGHTA and FQGNSA. Written as DNA, the CDR3 is TGTGCCAGCAAAAGGGGGAGGGACAGGACCCTTGGCTACACCTTC. Translating gives CASKRGRDRTLGYTF.

The V call is TRBV28, the J call TRBJ2-7, with D possibly being TRBD1 (6 bases). The V gene's germline CDR1 is MDHEN and CDR2 SYDVKM. Trimming removed 5 bases at V and 4 bases at J, with 12 bases between. CDR3 length: 13 amino acids. DNA of the CDR3: TGTGCCAGCAGTATCGGGACAAAGTACGAGCAGTACTTC. This encodes CASSIGTKYEQYF.

This chain joins TRBV6-5 and TRBJ1-1; perhaps TRBD1 as D (5 bases). CDR3 length equals 14 residues. V was pared by 2 bases and J by 6 bases, with 13 bases between. Germline V CDR1 and CDR2: MNHEY, SVGAGI. As DNA, the CDR3 is TGTGCCAGCAGTTACAAGGGGCGGTTCTCTGAAGCTTTCTTT. Translated, it gives CASSYKGRFSEAFF.

The CDR3 is CSAPGQWSTDTQYF. In DNA, the CDR3 is TGCAGCGCCCCGGGACAGTGGAGCACAGATACGCAGTATTTT. The V call is TRBV29-1, the J call TRBJ2-3; 7 bases line up with TRBD1. With 7 bases clipped from V and 0 bases from J, the junction kept 7 bases outside the gene matches. Germline loops: CDR1 SQVTM, CDR2 ANQGSEA. The CDR3 length is 14 residues.